The clone carrying this T cell receptor (beta chain) appeared a few times. No antigen is known for it. This entry is derived from a study of T cell responses to AZD1222 COVID-19 vaccine. Study observations and caveats: Recipients of two AZD1222 doses showed rising Spike-specific TCR breadth and depth. At baseline, seropositivity was found in only six or seven AZD1222 recipients.

The germline CDR1 and CDR2 sequences are WSHSY and SAAADI. The CDR3 spans 16 residues. V was clipped by 0 bases and J by 0 bases, with 11 bases between them. Sequencing was performed with immunoSEQ multiplex PCR; in TCRdb, only in-frame clones are kept and a portion is missing. Of roughly 150,000 clones listed, approximately 90% are singletons. The sequence was collected from an adult who received the AZD1222 COVID-19 vaccine. The starting material was peripheral blood, obtained 28 days after the second AZD1222 dose. The V and J genes are TRBV10-2 and TRBJ1-1, with D perhaps TRBD1 (5 bases). The CDR3 DNA is TGCGCCAGCAGTGAGTCACGGGGGTCCCTGAACACTGAAGCTTTCTTT. Its translation is CASSESRGSLNTEAFF.